Sequencing of this TCR beta chain was carried out in a study of identifying expanded T cells in peripheral blood. The germline CDR1 and CDR2 sequences are SQVTM and ANQGSEA. V shed 6 bases, J shed 3 bases, and the junction held 2 bases outside the gene matches. CDR3 length: 11 amino acids. Assay: immunoSEQ multiplex PCR; the TCRdb copy retains only in-frame clones and omits some. The table records 90,000 or so clones, roughly 91% of them present only once. This clone has a single count. The chain carries TRBV29-1 and TRBJ2-7, with 7 bases that match TRBD2. The sequence was obtained from a person aged 18 to 75 in good health. The sequenced material came from blood. The CDR3 protein is CSVGEGYEQYF. The CDR3 DNA reads TGCAGCGTCGGGGAGGGCTACGAGCAGTACTTC.